Listed below are T cell receptor beta chains from one sample, sequenced in a study of technical replicates of blood from several donors. Assay: immunoSEQ multiplex PCR; the TCRdb copy retains only in-frame clones and omits some. The table shows tens of thousands of clones, with about 86% occurring only once. The material sequenced was PBMCs. The receptors derive from a human donor in good health. Some clones in this sample may be carry-over from other donors' samples. Both conserved end residues are trimmed from each CDR3.

>TRBV9|TRBJ2-3
ASSRIAGVGPDTQY
>TRBV7-3|TRBJ1-1
ASSSRTGGGTEAF
>TRBV5-1|TRBJ2-7
ASSLGSGYSSYEQY
>TRBV5-1|TRBJ1-2
ASSFGTGWNYGYT
>TRBV7-2|TRBJ2-7
ASSLEVGDYEQY
>TRBV19|TRBJ2-5
ASSGLADQETQY
>TRBV29-1|TRBJ1-1
SVRQGTEAF
>TRBV6-5|TRBJ1-2
ASSSDAVGYT
>TRBV2|TRBJ2-5
ASSDRGLAGGGETQY
>TRBV25-1|TRBJ2-3
ASSEGGSGSRNTQY
>TRBV5-1|TRBJ2-1
ASSTDGGNYNEQF
>TRBV7-2|TRBJ1-5
ASSSTGQSQPQH
>TRBV30|TRBJ2-1
AWRMTGGWDEQF
>TRBV6-5|TRBJ2-1
ASSYGSASGYNEQF
>TRBV6-5|TRBJ2-3
ASSYSSEGDTQY
>TRBV7-2|TRBJ2-7
ASSPGLAREQY
>TRBV4-3|TRBJ2-2
ASSQPGQGTGELF
>TRBV30|TRBJ1-5
AWSAVSNQPQH
>TRBV12-5|TRBJ2-1
ASGLTSGDDSEQF
>TRBV7-2|TRBJ1-3
ASSLVGTPGDTIY
>TRBV7-8|TRBJ2-7
ASSDRTYEQY
>TRBV6-5|TRBJ1-4
ASSYVPNEKLF
>TRBV2|TRBJ1-1
ASGETGPTEAF
>TRBV7-8|TRBJ2-7
ASSGGQVRNEQY
>TRBV11-2|TRBJ2-7
ASSTSGTSGRGYEQY
>TRBV4-1|TRBJ2-1
ASSLPGRNEQF
>TRBV2|TRBJ2-7
AITGTVYEQY
>TRBV5-6|TRBJ2-1
ASSFPQGGTYNEQF
>TRBV10-3|TRBJ2-3
AISDARGGLAPDTQY
>TRBV27|TRBJ2-2
ASSLAATSGRGRTGELF
>TRBV7-9|TRBJ2-2
ASSKGAQNTGELF
>TRBV9|TRBJ2-2
ASSKIGTAGTGELF
>TRBV27|TRBJ2-5
ASRGTGGRVGTQY
>TRBV5-4|TRBJ1-2
ASSRTGTDPGYT
>TRBV6-5|TRBJ2-3
ASSYSLSTDTQY
>TRBV4-3|TRBJ2-1
ASSELAGGYNEQF
>TRBV5-6|TRBJ1-6
ASSFFSSYNSPLH
>TRBV6-1|TRBJ2-7
ASSPGTATYEQY
>TRBV7-9|TRBJ2-7
ASSPTQERQY
>TRBV5-4|TRBJ1-2
ASSPTGGEGGYT
>TRBV4-1|TRBJ2-3
ASSPVGGDNTDTQY
>TRBV10-3|TRBJ1-2
AIDPGQGHGYT
>TRBV7-8|TRBJ2-2
ASSLRLAGGTNTGELF
>TRBV18|TRBJ1-1
ASSPQGQLNTEAF
>TRBV27|TRBJ2-5
ASSQGYQETQY
>TRBV5-1|TRBJ2-7
ASSLAGQGEYEQY
>TRBV4-3|TRBJ1-6
ASSYGTGYNSPLH
>TRBV7-9|TRBJ1-2
ASSLGQGYGYT
>TRBV15|TRBJ1-5
ATSRAGAGNNQPQH
>TRBV5-4|TRBJ1-2
ASRVGWQGAFGYT
>TRBV4-2|TRBJ2-5
ASSQDNGQIETQY
>TRBV2|TRBJ1-5
ASSGTGGEGGAQH
>TRBV9|TRBJ2-1
ASSVEGTSIVNEQF
>TRBV20-1|TRBJ2-4
SAAALGIQY